Shown below are 30 T cell receptor beta chains from a single sample sequenced in a study of blood T cell repertoires in COVID-19. TCRdb keeps only in-frame clones here, not all; method: immunoSEQ multiplex PCR. Of 110,000 to 150,000 clones detected, approximately 86% appear once; the ten largest clones hold 5.4%. Sequencing was performed on peripheral blood. These receptors were collected from a human donor in a cohort sampled during active COVID-19.

The V call is TRBV5-1, the J call TRBJ2-1, with 12 positions matching TRBD2. Germline values: CDR1 SGHRS, CDR2 YFSETQ. The ends lost 0 bases at V and 8 bases at J; junction bases unmatched: 3. The CDR3 spans 15 residues. The CDR3 sequence is CASSLAPSGGDEQFF. The CDR3 coding sequence is TGCGCCAGCAGCTTGGCCCCTAGCGGGGGGGATGAGCAGTTCTTC.

CDR3 coding DNA: TGTGCCAGCAGTTTAGGCATCCTCGGGCAGCCCCAGCATTTT. Translation gives CASSLGILGQPQHF. The chain recombines TRBV28 with TRBJ1-5; D unresolved. Germline-derived CDR1 and CDR2 are MDHEN and SYDVKM. V lost 2 bases to trimming and J lost 7 bases, with 12 bases between them. CDR3 size: 14 residues.

The chain carries TRBV11-1 and TRBJ2-5; TRBD1 matches 7 bases. The CDR3 loop spans 14 amino acids. Trimming at V came to 5 bases and at J to 7 bases, leaving 10 bases not matched to a gene. CDR1 is SGHAT, CDR2 FQDESV, per germline (reference sequence). CDR3: CASSADRDGATQYF. CDR3 bases: TGTGCCAGCAGCGCCGACAGGGATGGAGCGACCCAGTACTTC.

The chain employs TRBV5-5 and TRBJ2-7; the D is unclear. The CDR3 sequence is 13 residues long. CDR1 is SGHKS and CDR2 is YYEKEE in the germline V gene (reference sequence). V was shortened by 2 bases and J by 2 bases, with 8 bases between the two germline ends. The CDR3: CASSFVGAYEQYF. Written as DNA, the CDR3 is TGTGCCAGCAGCTTTGTCGGAGCCTACGAGCAGTACTTC.

The V and J genes are TRBV4-1 and TRBJ1-1, with D unclear. The CDR3 is 14 residues long. Germline V CDR1 and CDR2: MGHRA, YSYEKL. V was trimmed by 1 base and J by 1 base, leaving 7 bases between them. This CDR3 reads CASSQVRGNTEAFF. The CDR3 DNA is TGCGCCAGCAGCCAAGTCCGGGGGAACACTGAAGCTTTCTTT.

V and J are TRBV7-9 and TRBJ2-7; 7 bases are a match to TRBD2. J lost 5 bases, V lost 1 base, and 8 bases had no gene match. This CDR3 has 15 residues. Germline lookup yields CDR1 SEHNR and CDR2 FQNEAQ (reference sequence). CDR3 sequence: CASSLGGRAGHEQYF. The DNA for the CDR3 is TGTGCCAGCAGCTTAGGAGGGAGGGCCGGGCACGAGCAGTACTTC.

The chain couples TRBV2 to TRBJ1-4, with TRBD1 as a possible D gene (5 bases). The V end was cut by 5 bases, the J end by 0 bases, with 7 bases between. The CDR3 extends over 14 amino acids. From germline, CDR1 is SNHLY and CDR2 FYNNEI. The CDR3 nucleotides are TGTGCCAGCAGTTCAGGGACAACTAATGAAAAACTGTTTTTT. Its protein is CASSSGTTNEKLFF.

The chain has TRBV6-6 and TRBJ1-5; 10 bases line up with TRBD1. The V and J ends lost 0 bases and 6 bases, in that order; junction bases with no gene match: 2. The germline CDR1 and CDR2 sequences are MNHNY and SVGAGI (reference sequence). This CDR3 spans 15 amino acids. The CDR3 here is CASSYSGTGVQPQHF. In DNA, the CDR3 is TGTGCCAGCAGTTACTCAGGGACAGGGGTTCAGCCCCAGCATTTT.

The rearrangement uses TRBV9 and TRBJ2-3; 10 bases are a match to TRBD2. V was pared by 4 bases and J by 1 base, with 6 bases of the junction left unmatched. Germline CDR1 SGDLS, CDR2 YYNGEE. The CDR3 runs to 16 residues. The CDR3 DNA is TGTGCCAGCAGCCCGTTAGCGGGGGGCCGCACAGATACGCAGTATTTT. Translated: CASSPLAGGRTDTQYF.

Only one count was recorded for this clone. The CDR3 sequence: CASSFTQGGYGYTF. CDR3 DNA sequence: TGCGCCAGCAGCTTTACCCAGGGAGGATACGGCTACACCTTC. The rearrangement uses TRBV5-1 and TRBJ1-2, with D perhaps matching TRBD1 (5 bases). This CDR3 contains 14 residues. The ends were cut back, 2 bases at V and 8 bases at J, with 16 bases in the middle. CDR1 and CDR2 from the germline V gene are SGHRS and YFSETQ.

The CDR3 DNA follows: TGTGCCAGCAGTTTACACGGGCCAGGGAGGGAGCAGTACTTC. Translation: CASSLHGPGREQYF. This sequence joins TRBV28 and TRBJ2-7; D may be TRBD2 (6 bases). The CDR3 loop spans 14 amino acids. Germline V CDR1 and CDR2: MDHEN, SYDVKM. Deletions cut 2 bases from V and 7 bases from J, with 15 bases between.

V and J are TRBV7-9 and TRBJ2-1, with TRBD2 matching 12 bases. Per germline, CDR1 SEHNR and CDR2 FQNEAQ (reference sequence). The V gene end was trimmed by 5 bases and the J gene end by 6 bases; junction bases not matched to a gene: 14. This CDR3 region has 18 residues. The CDR3 bases are TGTGCCAGCAGCCCGGCCCGACTAGCGGGAGCTTTGTTCAATGAGCAGTTCTTC. This codes for CASSPARLAGALFNEQFF.

V is TRBV7-9 and J is TRBJ2-5, with D perhaps matching TRBD2 (6 bases). Germline assignment: CDR1 SEHNR and CDR2 FQNEAQ (reference sequence). V was shortened by 8 bases and J by 1 base, with 20 bases between the two germline ends. There are 16 residues in the CDR3. The CDR3 DNA follows: TGTGCCAGCCTAGGAGGGGACCGATACCCCCAAGAGACCCAGTACTTC. It specifies CASLGGDRYPQETQYF. The full variable domain, completed using reference TRBV7-9 and TRBJ2-5, is DTGVSQNPRHKITKRGQNVTFRCDPISEHNRLYWYRQTLGQGPEFLTYFQNEAQLEKSRLLSDRFSAERPKGSFSTLEIQRTEQGDSAMYLCASLGGDRYPQETQYFGPGTRLLVL.

The chain has TRBV30 and TRBJ2-7; no definite D call. The length of the CDR3 is 12 residues. Germline-derived CDR1 and CDR2 are GTSNPN and SVGIG (reference sequence). V was shortened by 2 bases and J by 1 base, with 6 bases between the two germline ends. The CDR3 is CAWSQQSYEQYF. The CDR3 DNA follows: TGTGCCTGGAGTCAACAGTCCTACGAGCAGTACTTC.

The chain uses TRBV7-9 and TRBJ2-7; the match to TRBD1 covers 10 bases. In germline, CDR1 is SEHNR, CDR2 FQNEAQ (reference sequence). Losses at the gene ends were 5 bases for V and 0 bases for J; bases not matched to a gene: 4. This CDR3 is 15 amino acids long. The CDR3 is CASSQGQGSSYEQYF. The DNA for the CDR3 is TGTGCCAGCAGCCAGGGACAGGGGAGCTCCTACGAGCAGTACTTC.

The genes are TRBV10-3 and TRBJ1-5; D is possibly TRBD1 (5 bases). V was clipped by 2 bases and J by 6 bases, with 11 bases between them. This CDR3 is built from 14 residues. CDR1 is ENHRY and CDR2 is SYGVKD in the germline V gene. The CDR3 here is CAISEGGFGQPQHF. The CDR3 nucleotides are TGTGCCATCAGTGAGGGGGGGTTTGGTCAGCCCCAGCATTTT.

The CDR3 DNA reads TGTGCCAGCAGTTTGGCGGGACTAGCGGGGTCGAACACCGGGGAGCTGTTTTTT. Translation: CASSLAGLAGSNTGELFF. This chain connects TRBV28 to TRBJ2-2; 13 nucleotides align to TRBD2. The CDR3 loop spans 18 amino acids. V was clipped by 3 bases and J by 0 bases; unmatched bases: 4. Germline loops: CDR1 MDHEN, CDR2 SYDVKM. The whole variable domain, filled in from reference TRBV28 and TRBJ2-2, reads DVKVTQSSRYLVKRTGEKVFLECVQDMDHENMFWYRQDPGLGLRLIYFSYDVKMKEKGDIPEGYSVSREKKERFSLILESASTNQTSMYLCASSLAGLAGSNTGELFFGEGSRLTVL.

The chain joins TRBV11-2 to TRBJ1-1; D uncertain. The germline V and J ends were trimmed by 2 bases and 2 bases, with 9 bases remaining between them. The CDR3 is made up of 14 amino acids. Germline V gene lookup returns CDR1 SGHAT and CDR2 FQNNGV. CDR3 sequence reads: CASSLLRANTEAFF. CDR3 nucleotide sequence: TGTGCCAGCAGCTTATTGCGCGCCAACACTGAAGCTTTCTTT.

The V gene is TRBV2, the J gene TRBJ2-7, with no clear D. Germline V lookup: CDR1 SNHLY, CDR2 FYNNEI. This CDR3 has 12 amino acids. Trimming left V 5 bases short and J 2 bases short, with 7 bases between. CDR3 DNA sequence: TGTGCCAGCAGTACAGTAACCTACGAGCAGTACTTC. This sequence encodes CASSTVTYEQYF.

The V gene is TRBV27, the J gene TRBJ2-7, with TRBD2 matching over 7 bases. V was pared by 0 bases and J by 6 bases, with 2 bases of the junction left unmatched. This CDR3 contains 13 residues. Germline V gives CDR1 MNHEY, CDR2 SMNVEV (reference sequence). The CDR3 nucleotides read TGTGCCAGCAGTTTATCGGGGGGGGGCGAGCAGTACTTC. Protein: CASSLSGGGEQYF.

This chain uses TRBV7-3 with TRBJ2-5; D is possibly TRBD2 (6 bases). The CDR3 spans 15 residues. The germline V gene has CDR1 SGHTA and CDR2 FQGTGA. V was trimmed by 5 bases and J by 5 bases, leaving 18 bases between them. The CDR3 DNA follows: TGTGCCAGCAGCCAGATCGGGAGCGGCGGGGAGACCCAGTACTTC. Residues: CASSQIGSGGETQYF.

V gene TRBV5-1 combines with J gene TRBJ2-2; possible D gene TRBD2, 5 bases. The CDR3 is 14 amino acids. V gave up 1 base and J gave up 5 bases, with 9 bases separating them. Germline V gives CDR1 SGHRS, CDR2 YFSETQ. The CDR3 region is CASSLRTGTGELFF. The CDR3 region has the DNA TGCGCCAGCAGCTTGCGGACGGGGACCGGGGAGCTGTTTTTT.

J is TRBJ2-7 and V is TRBV7-2; TRBD2 aligns across 8 bases. This CDR3 is built from 14 residues. V lost 2 bases, J lost 3 bases, and 3 bases stayed unmatched. CDR1 and CDR2 (germline): SGHTA, FQGNSA. The CDR3, as DNA: TGTGCCAGCAGCTTACCTAGCGGGCTCTACGAGCAGTACTTC. It specifies CASSLPSGLYEQYF.

This clone was counted between two and nine times. The chain uses TRBV7-9 and TRBJ2-1; a possible D gene is TRBD1 (6 bases). CDR1 and CDR2 (germline): SEHNR, FQNEAQ (reference sequence). This CDR3 spans 13 amino acids. Trimming pared 0 bases from V and 10 bases from J, leaving 10 bases between. The chain's CDR3 is CASSLAGTREQFF. As DNA, the CDR3 is TGTGCCAGCAGCTTAGCGGGGACAAGGGAGCAGTTCTTC.

In this sample, this clone turned up a few times. The V gene is TRBV5-1, the J gene TRBJ1-3, with D possibly being TRBD1 (5 bases). The CDR3 covers 14 residues. Trimming stripped 5 bases from V and 4 bases from J, with 13 bases between. Germline lookup yields CDR1 SGHRS and CDR2 YFSETQ. CDR3 nucleotides: TGCGCCAGCAGTTCCAGGGTAGGAGGAAACACCATATATTTT. Protein product: CASSSRVGGNTIYF.

This clone turned up a few times. The genes are TRBV30 and TRBJ2-1; 11 nucleotides align to TRBD2. The germline V gene has CDR1 GTSNPN and CDR2 SVGIG (reference sequence). Trimming removed 0 bases from V and 7 bases from J; junction bases left unmatched: 8. The CDR3 has 16 amino acids. In DNA form, the CDR3 reads TGTGCCTGGAGTGTATGGGGACTAGCGGTTTTTAATGAGCAGTTCTTC. Protein sequence: CAWSVWGLAVFNEQFF.

The chain carries TRBV30 and TRBJ2-1, with TRBD2 matching 15 bases. V shed 4 bases, J shed 7 bases, and the junction held 8 bases outside the gene matches. The CDR3 consists of 16 residues. CDR1 is GTSNPN and CDR2 is SVGIG in the germline V gene (reference sequence). In DNA form, the CDR3 reads TGTGCCTGGAAAGGACTAGCGGGAGGGCCGTCTAATGAGCAGTTCTTC. It specifies CAWKGLAGGPSNEQFF.

The J gene is TRBJ1-2, the V gene TRBV4-1; a weak D match, TRBD1 (5 bases). This CDR3 is built from 15 residues. The V gene lost 4 bases and the J gene lost 13 bases, with 25 bases spanning the gap. Germline-derived CDR1 and CDR2 are MGHRA and YSYEKL. The DNA of the CDR3 is TGCGCCAGCAGCCGGGGCGAAGGTGCTAGGGCGGATTCCACCTTC. It codes for CASSRGEGARADSTF.

The chain recombines TRBV6-6 with TRBJ1-2, with 7 bases aligning to TRBD1. This CDR3 comprises 14 residues. V lost 6 bases and J lost 1; bases outside the gene matches: 5. CDR1 is MNHNY and CDR2 is SVGAGI in the germline V gene (reference sequence). The CDR3 loop is CASSSSGGNYGYTF. The CDR3 DNA reads as TGTGCCAGCAGCTCGTCAGGGGGTAACTATGGCTACACCTTC.

V and J are TRBV5-1 and TRBJ2-7; 9 bases align to TRBD1. The V and J ends lost 5 bases and 2 bases, in that order; junction bases with no gene match: 8. The CDR3 runs to 15 residues. Germline CDR1 reads SGHRS; CDR2 reads YFSETQ. The CDR3 nucleotides read TGCGCCAGCAGATCTAGCCGGGACAGGGCCTACGAGCAGTACTTC. Its protein product is CASRSSRDRAYEQYF. The full variable domain, rest sourced from reference TRBV5-1 and TRBJ2-7, is KAGVTQTPRYLIKTRGQQVTLSCSPISGHRSVSWYQQTPGQGLQFLFEYFSETQRNKGNFPGRFSGRQFSNSRSEMNVSTLELGDSALYLCASRSSRDRAYEQYFGPGTRLTVT.